The clone carrying this T cell receptor (beta chain) was detected ten times or more. Its cognate antigen is unknown. Exclusion followed for patients with uncontrolled infection, other autoimmune disease, pregnancy or lactation. Every diagnosis used clinical symptoms, serum thyroxine and TRAb, thyroid ultrasound and orbital computed tomography. PBMCs stemmed from approximately 10 ml fresh peripheral blood. The data stem from a study of T cells in Graves' hyperthyroidism and ophthalmopathy. Authors of the study amplified TCR beta CDR3 regions from RNA transcripts. Using the HTBI primer set, a first-round RT-PCR was run on the TCR CDR3. TCRdb fed the multiplex PCR reads into MiXCR, producing one record per CDR3 protein. This table holds roughly 200,000 distinct CDR3 sequences, around 20% found once. Study-level results: Appearing also in blood were most of the thyroid clonotypes expanded above 0.001.

The source material was blood. This receptor was taken from a middle-aged man with Graves' hyperthyroidism.

CDR3 amino acids: CASSLDRTDREQFF. The CDR3 DNA reads as TGTGCCAGCAGCTTAGATCGGACCGACCGTGAGCAGTTCTTC. The chain has TRBV7-2 and TRBJ2-1; D ambiguous. The germline gives CDR1 SGHTA, CDR2 FQGNSA. This CDR3 has 14 residues. Trimming removed 1 base from V and 9 bases from J, with 13 bases in between.